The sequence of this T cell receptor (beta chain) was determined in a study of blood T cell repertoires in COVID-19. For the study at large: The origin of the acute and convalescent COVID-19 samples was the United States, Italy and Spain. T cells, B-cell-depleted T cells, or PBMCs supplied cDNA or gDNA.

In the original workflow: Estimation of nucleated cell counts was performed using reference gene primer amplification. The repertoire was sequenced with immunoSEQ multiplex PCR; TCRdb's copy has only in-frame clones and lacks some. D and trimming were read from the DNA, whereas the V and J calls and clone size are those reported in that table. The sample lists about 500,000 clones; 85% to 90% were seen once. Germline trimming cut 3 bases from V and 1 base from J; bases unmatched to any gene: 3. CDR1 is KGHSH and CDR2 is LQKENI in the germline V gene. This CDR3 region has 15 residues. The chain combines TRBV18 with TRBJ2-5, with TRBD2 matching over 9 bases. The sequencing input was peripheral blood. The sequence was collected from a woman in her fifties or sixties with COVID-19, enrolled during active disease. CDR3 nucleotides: TGTGCCAGCTCACCTAGCGGGGGCACCCAAGAGACCCAGTACTTC. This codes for CASSPSGGTQETQYF.